The 7 T cell receptor beta chains below were found in one sample sequenced in a study of blood T cell repertoires in COVID-19. The method was immunoSEQ multiplex PCR; TCRdb's version includes in-frame clones alone and lacks a portion of them. The repertoire holds roughly 270,000 clones, roughly 88% seen once, with just under 9.5% in the top ten. The specimen was peripheral blood. These TCRs come from a man in his late teens or twenties with active or convalescent COVID-19.

This clone has more than one count but fewer than ten. The chain couples TRBV27 to TRBJ2-7, with D possibly being TRBD1 (7 bases). Trimming cost V 6 bases and J 2 bases, with 14 bases left between them. The CDR3 sequence is 14 residues long. The germline V gene encodes CDR1 MNHEY and CDR2 SMNVEV (reference sequence). The CDR3 region has the DNA TGTGCCAGCAGCCGGACAGGAGGGGCCTACGAGCAGTACTTC. It encodes CASSRTGGAYEQYF.

The chain uses TRBV11-2 and TRBJ2-2; tentatively, D is TRBD2 (5 bases). The germline gives CDR1 SGHAT, CDR2 FQNNGV. V was trimmed by 1 base and J by 3 bases, leaving 6 bases between them. This CDR3 spans 14 amino acids. CDR3 loop: CASSLGGYTGELFF. In DNA form, the CDR3 reads TGTGCCAGCAGCTTAGGAGGGTACACCGGGGAGCTGTTTTTT.

The genes are TRBV24-1 and TRBJ2-3; 10 positions match TRBD2. Losses at the gene ends were 5 bases for V and 4 bases for J; bases not matched to a gene: 5. Per the germline V gene, CDR1 is KGHDR and CDR2 is SFDVKD. The CDR3 sequence is 15 residues long. The CDR3 reads CATSGSGGASDTQYF. In nucleotides, the CDR3 is TGTGCCACCAGTGGAAGCGGGGGGGCGTCAGATACGCAGTATTTT.

V gene TRBV6-5 combines with J gene TRBJ2-2; no clear D gene. The V end was cut by 1 base, the J end by 4 bases, with 7 bases between. From germline, CDR1 is MNHEY and CDR2 SVGAGI. This CDR3 region has 14 residues. CDR3 DNA sequence: TGTGCCAGCAGTTACTATGTAGCCACCGGGGAGCTGTTTTTT. It translates to CASSYYVATGELFF.

The V gene is TRBV9, the J gene TRBJ1-2; unclear D gene. Per germline, CDR1 SGDLS and CDR2 YYNGEE. Trimming pared 0 bases from V and 6 bases from J, leaving 12 bases between. The CDR3 runs 14 residues. CDR3 loop: CASSVDSGINGYTF. The CDR3 nucleotides read TGTGCCAGCAGCGTAGATTCAGGTATAAATGGCTACACCTTC.

The rearrangement uses TRBV6-2 or TRBV6-3 and TRBJ2-3; TRBD2 matches at 9 bases. V shed 2 bases and J 0 bases; nucleotides not matched to a gene: 6. The CDR3 runs 17 residues. The germline gives CDR1 MNHEY, CDR2 SVGEGT. CDR3 DNA: TGTGCCAGCAGTTACCCAGTAGCGGGGGCTAGCACAGATACGCAGTATTTT. This gives the protein CASSYPVAGASTDTQYF.

Here the CDR3 DNA reads TGTGCCAGCAGCCAAAGACAGATAATAAATGAAAAACTGTTTTTT. Residues: CASSQRQIINEKLFF. The rearrangement links TRBV3-1 (or the pseudogene TRBV3-2) to TRBJ1-4, with a possible D match to TRBD1 (5 bases). The CDR3 has 15 residues. Trimming took off 2 bases at V and 5 bases at J, with 12 bases between the two ends. The germline V gene has CDR1 LGHDT and CDR2 YNNKEL (reference sequence).